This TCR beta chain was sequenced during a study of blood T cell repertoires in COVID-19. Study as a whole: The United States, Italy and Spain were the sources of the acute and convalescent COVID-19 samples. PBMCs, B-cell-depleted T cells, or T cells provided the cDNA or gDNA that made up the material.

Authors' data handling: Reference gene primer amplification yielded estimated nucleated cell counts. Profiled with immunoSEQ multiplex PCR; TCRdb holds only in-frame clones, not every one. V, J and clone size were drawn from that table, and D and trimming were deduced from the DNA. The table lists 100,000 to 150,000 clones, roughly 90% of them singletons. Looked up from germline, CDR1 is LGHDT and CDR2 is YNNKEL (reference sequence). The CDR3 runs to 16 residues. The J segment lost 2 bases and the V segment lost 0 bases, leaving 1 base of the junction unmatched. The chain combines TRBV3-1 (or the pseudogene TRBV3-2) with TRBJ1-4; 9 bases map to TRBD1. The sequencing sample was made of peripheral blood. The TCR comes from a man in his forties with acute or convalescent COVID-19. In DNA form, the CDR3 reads TGTGCCAGCAGCCAAGACGGACAGGGGACTAATGAAAAACTGTTTTTT. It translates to CASSQDGQGTNEKLFF.